Listed here are 5 T cell receptor beta chains from one sample, sequenced in a study of neurological immune-mediated disorders. TCRdb reanalysed the 5' RACE reads using MiXCR and keeps one entry per CDR3 protein. The repertoire consists of about 55,000 distinct CDR3 sequences, with approximately 3.6% occurring once and the leading ten covering roughly 1.9%. Source material: CD4+ T cells from blood. The origin of the receptors is a woman between 40 and 50 years old with multiple sclerosis.

This clonotype has a count of ten or more. The gene calls are TRBV7-2 and TRBJ1-2; D gene unclear. This CDR3 has 16 residues. V lost 0 bases and J lost 2, with 13 bases in between. Germline V lookup: CDR1 SGHTA, CDR2 FQGNSA. In DNA form, the CDR3 reads TGTGCCAGCAGCTTAGCCTCATCGTGGAGAAACTATGGCTACACCTTC. Its protein product is CASSLASSWRNYGYTF.

Ten or more counts support this clonotype. CDR3 bases: TGTGCCAGCAGCTTAGGGGGGGGGGCTGGCTACAATGAGCAGTTCTTC. Amino acids: CASSLGGGAGYNEQFF. V usage is TRBV7-2 and J usage is TRBJ2-1; possibly TRBD2 for D (7 bases). The germline V gene encodes CDR1 SGHTA and CDR2 FQGNSA. V lost 1 base and J lost 3, with 13 bases in between. There are 16 residues in the CDR3.

This clonotype was seen at least ten times. The chain recombines TRBV20-1 with TRBJ1-1; D unresolved. Germline V CDR1 and CDR2: DFQATT, SNEGSKA (reference sequence). The CDR3 spans 13 residues. The ends were cut back, 0 bases at V and 4 bases at J, with 9 bases in the middle. CDR3 sequence reads: CSARELGSTEAFF. The CDR3 DNA reads TGCAGTGCTAGAGAGCTGGGGAGCACTGAAGCTTTCTTT.

This clonotype was found many times. As DNA, the CDR3 is TGCAGTGCTATTACAGACTCGAACACTGAAGCTTTCTTT. Translation: CSAITDSNTEAFF. The gene calls are TRBV20-1 and TRBJ1-1; no clear D gene. The CDR3 has 13 residues. Between the trimmed V and J ends, which lost 4 bases and 1 base, there was a span of 10 bases. Germline loops: CDR1 DFQATT, CDR2 SNEGSKA (reference sequence).

This clonotype was recorded at least ten times. This chain uses TRBV20-1 with TRBJ2-7, with D hard to call. Germline CDR1 reads DFQATT; CDR2 reads SNEGSKA (reference sequence). CDR3 length equals 14 residues. Trimming cost V 6 bases and J 0 bases, with 15 bases left between them. For the CDR3, the DNA is TGCAGTGCAGTCGGGCTCACCCCCTCCTACGAGCAGTACTTC. It translates to CSAVGLTPSYEQYF.